The entry below gives a single TCR beta chain sequence along with its context. Profiled with immunoSEQ multiplex PCR; TCRdb holds only in-frame clones, not every one. The sample carries 200,000 to 250,000 clones, about nine tenths recorded once. The data are from a study of blood T cell repertoires in COVID-19. About the study: PBMCs, B-cell-depleted T cells, or T cells provided the cDNA or gDNA that made up the material.

This CDR3 is 15 amino acids long. Germline CDR1 reads LNHDA; CDR2 reads SQIVND (reference sequence). V lost 6 bases and J lost 3, with 17 bases in between. Sequenced: peripheral blood. The rearrangement links TRBV19 to TRBJ2-5, with D possibly being TRBD2 (5 bases). The sequence derives from a man in his 60s who had recovered from COVID-19. The CDR3 loop is CASSLLEGGKETQYF. CDR3 coding DNA: TGTGCCAGTAGCCTCCTTGAGGGTGGTAAAGAGACCCAGTACTTC.